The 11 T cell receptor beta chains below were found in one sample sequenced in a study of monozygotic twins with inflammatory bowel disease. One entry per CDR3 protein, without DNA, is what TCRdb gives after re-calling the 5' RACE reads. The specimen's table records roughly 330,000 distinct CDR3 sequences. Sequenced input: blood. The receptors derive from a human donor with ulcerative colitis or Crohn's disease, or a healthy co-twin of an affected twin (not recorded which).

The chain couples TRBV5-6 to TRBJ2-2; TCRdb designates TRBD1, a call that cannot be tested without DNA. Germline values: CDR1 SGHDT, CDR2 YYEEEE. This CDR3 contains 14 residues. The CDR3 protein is CASRRTGGGVELFF. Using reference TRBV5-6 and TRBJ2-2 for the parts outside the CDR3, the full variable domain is DAGVTQSPTHLIKTRGQQVTLRCSPKSGHDTVSWYQQALGQGPQFIFQYYEEEERQRGNFPDRFSGHQFPNYSSELNVNALLLGDSALYLCASRRTGGGVELFFGEGSRLTVL.

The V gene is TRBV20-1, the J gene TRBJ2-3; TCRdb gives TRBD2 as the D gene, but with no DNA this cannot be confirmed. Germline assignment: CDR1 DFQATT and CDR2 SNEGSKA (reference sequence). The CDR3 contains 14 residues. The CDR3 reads CSARSSGAGDTQYF.

CDR3 in amino acids: CASGTGKEKVQETQYF. This chain connects TRBV23-1 to TRBJ2-5; the TCRdb call, TRBD1, lacks DNA for checking. TRBV23-1 is an open reading frame, and its role is uncertain. The CDR3 consists of 16 residues.

CDR3 loop: CASSGGLAGEETQYF. This chain uses TRBV9 with TRBJ2-5; TCRdb's D call, TRBD2, is unchecked because there is no DNA. Germline-derived CDR1 and CDR2 are SGDLS and YYNGEE. The CDR3 runs to 15 residues.

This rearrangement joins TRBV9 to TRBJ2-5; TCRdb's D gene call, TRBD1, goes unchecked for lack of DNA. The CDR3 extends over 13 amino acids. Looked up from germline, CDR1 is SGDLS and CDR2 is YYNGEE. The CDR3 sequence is CASKRGAEETQYF.

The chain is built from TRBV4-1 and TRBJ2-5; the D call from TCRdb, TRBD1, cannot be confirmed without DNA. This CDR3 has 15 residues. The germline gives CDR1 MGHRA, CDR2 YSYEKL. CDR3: CASSQRTGGEETQYF.

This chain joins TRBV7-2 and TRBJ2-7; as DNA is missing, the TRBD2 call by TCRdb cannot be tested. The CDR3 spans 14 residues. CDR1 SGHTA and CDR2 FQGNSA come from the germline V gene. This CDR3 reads CASSLGLAYYEQYF.

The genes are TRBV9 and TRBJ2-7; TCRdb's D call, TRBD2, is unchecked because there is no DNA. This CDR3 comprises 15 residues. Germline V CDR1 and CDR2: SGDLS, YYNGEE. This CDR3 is CASSVGASGLYEQYF.

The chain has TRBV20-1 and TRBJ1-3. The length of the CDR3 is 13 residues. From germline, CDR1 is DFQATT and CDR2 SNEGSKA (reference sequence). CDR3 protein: CSAREGNGNTIYF.

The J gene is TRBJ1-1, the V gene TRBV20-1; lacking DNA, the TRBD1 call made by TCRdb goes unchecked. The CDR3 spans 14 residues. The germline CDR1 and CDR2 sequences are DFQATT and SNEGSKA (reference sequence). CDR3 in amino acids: CSARPQGAIAEAFF.

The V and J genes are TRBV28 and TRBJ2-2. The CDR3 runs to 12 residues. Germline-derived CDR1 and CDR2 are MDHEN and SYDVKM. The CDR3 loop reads CASRLLTGELFF. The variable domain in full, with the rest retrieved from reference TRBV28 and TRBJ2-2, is DVKVTQSSRYLVKRTGEKVFLECVQDMDHENMFWYRQDPGLGLRLIYFSYDVKMKEKGDIPEGYSVSREKKERFSLILESASTNQTSMYLCASRLLTGELFFGEGSRLTVL.